This T cell receptor beta chain comes out of a study of cytomegalovirus exposure and HLA in healthy donors. Study-level results: A later analysis linked about 17,000 TCR beta sequences to HLA alleles at 0.05 false discovery rate. Further analysis, carried out later, found HLA-associated TCR beta chains more clonally expanded than equally common other chains. Confirmation in vitro established that a few CMV-associated chains were specific for CMV antigens. Reportedly, diagnosis of cytomegalovirus status by the classifier showed high specificity and sensitivity.

This PCR relied on a set of 60 Vbeta primers and 13 Jbeta primers. TCRdb's copy holds only in-frame clones and misses some; the assay was immunoSEQ multiplex PCR. Of about 130,000 clones in the sample, around 81% were seen once. With respect to this clone: What it binds is unknown.

The TCR was taken from a man aged 18-30 years in good health and CMV-seronegative. Sequenced: PBMCs.

The CDR3 DNA sequence: TGTGCCATCAGTGAGCGGGGTTTCGCAGATACGCAGTATTTT. Protein: CAISERGFADTQYF. This chain connects TRBV10-3 to TRBJ2-3; D possibly corresponds to TRBD2 (5 bases). Trimming took off 2 bases at V and 4 bases at J, with 10 bases between the two ends. This CDR3 is built from 14 residues. Looked up from germline, CDR1 is ENHRY and CDR2 is SYGVKD.